A single sample is the source of the 15 T cell receptor beta chains below, sequenced in a study of T cells in Graves' hyperthyroidism and ophthalmopathy. TCR beta CDR3 region amplification was performed from RNA transcripts. Primed by the HTBI set, a first-round RT-PCR was run on the TCR CDR3. MiXCR, run by TCRdb on the multiplex PCR reads, gives a single entry per CDR3 protein. In the table there are about 360,000 distinct CDR3 sequences, around 25% of which are singletons. The material sequenced was blood. The source is a man aged 45 to 65 with Graves' hyperthyroidism.

V and J are TRBV4-1 and TRBJ2-2; TRBD1 matches 8 bases. The length of the CDR3 is 16 residues. Per the germline V gene, CDR1 is MGHRA and CDR2 is YSYEKL. V trimming: 2 bases; J trimming: 5 bases; junction bases outside the gene matches: 7. The DNA of the CDR3 is TGCGCCAGCAGCCAATGGACAGGGCTAATAACCGGGGAGCTGTTTTTT. Residues: CASSQWTGLITGELFF.

This clonotype came up a few times. The chain employs TRBV10-3 and TRBJ2-7; either TRBD1 or TRBD2 may supply D (5 bases each). The germline CDR1 and CDR2 sequences are ENHRY and SYGVKD. Trimming took off 6 bases at V and 1 base at J, with 22 bases between the two ends. CDR3 size: 17 residues. The CDR3 here is CAISASRGDFISYEQYF. The CDR3 region has the DNA TGTGCCATCAGCGCCTCACGGGGCGATTTCATTTCCTACGAGCAGTACTTC.

The CDR3 DNA reads TGTGCCAGCAGTTACTCAGGGGGCTTCGCTGTAGCTTTCTTT. It yields the protein CASSYSGGFAVAFF. The chain links TRBV27 to TRBJ1-1; 8 nucleotides line up with TRBD1. The CDR3 is 14 amino acids. Germline values: CDR1 MNHEY, CDR2 SMNVEV (reference sequence). The trim removed 4 bases at V and 10 bases at J, leaving 11 bases unmatched.

This clonotype appeared a few times. The J gene is TRBJ1-5, the V gene TRBV6-2 or TRBV6-3; 9 bases align to TRBD1. CDR3 size: 15 residues. Germline V gene sequence: CDR1 MNHEY, CDR2 SVGEGT. V dropped 2 bases and J dropped 7; count of bases not matched to a gene: 6. The CDR3 DNA reads as TGTGCCAGCAGTTACCAGGGACAGGGTTGGCAGCCCCAGCATTTT. Translating gives CASSYQGQGWQPQHF.

This chain uses TRBV12-3 or TRBV12-4 with TRBJ2-3, with 12 bases aligning to TRBD2. The trim removed 7 bases at V and 3 bases at J, leaving 5 bases unmatched. The CDR3 totals 15 residues. The CDR3 here is CASTTTSGSTDTQYF. The CDR3 DNA sequence: TGTGCCAGCACGACGACTAGCGGGAGTACAGATACGCAGTATTTT.

Only a few counts were recorded for this clonotype. This chain joins TRBV24-1 and TRBJ1-1; tentative D call: TRBD1 (5 bases). Germline V CDR1 and CDR2: KGHDR, SFDVKD. CDR3 length: 16 amino acids. The V end lost 2 bases, the J end lost 7 bases, and 19 bases lay between the germline ends. CDR3 region: CATSDSGKGQNFEAFF. The CDR3 DNA reads TGTGCCACCAGTGATTCGGGGAAGGGGCAGAACTTTGAAGCTTTCTTT.

This clonotype has ten or more counts. V and J are TRBV6-6 and TRBJ1-1; D uncertain. This CDR3 region has 12 residues. Germline values: CDR1 MNHNY, CDR2 SVGAGI (reference sequence). The V and J ends lost 0 bases and 8 bases respectively, with 7 bases between them. The CDR3 is CASSYSDGEAFF. The CDR3 DNA reads as TGTGCCAGCAGTTACTCGGACGGAGAAGCTTTCTTT.

This clonotype was recorded many times. This rearrangement joins TRBV29-1 to TRBJ2-3; unclear D gene. The CDR3 extends over 13 amino acids. Germline CDR1 is SQVTM and CDR2 is ANQGSEA. V was trimmed by 2 bases and J by 5 bases, leaving 11 bases between them. The CDR3 is CSVERRQKDTQYF. DNA of the CDR3: TGCAGCGTTGAACGGCGGCAGAAAGATACGCAGTATTTT.

This clonotype was seen repeatedly, ten times or more. The J gene is TRBJ2-7, the V gene TRBV7-9; the match to TRBD1 covers 7 bases. This CDR3 spans 16 amino acids. CDR1 is SEHNR, CDR2 FQNEAQ, per germline (reference sequence). The junction had 14 bases not matched to a gene; V was cut back by 4 bases and J by 5 bases. The CDR3 sequence: CASSSDEGAIPNEQYF. As DNA, the CDR3 is TGTGCCAGCAGCTCCGACGAGGGGGCCATACCGAACGAGCAGTACTTC.

This clonotype has ten or more counts. The chain combines TRBV6-5 with TRBJ2-1; 12 bases map to TRBD2. Trimming at V came to 2 bases and at J to 10 bases, leaving 3 bases not matched to a gene. The CDR3 consists of 14 residues. Germline V gene lookup returns CDR1 MNHEY and CDR2 SVGAGI. The CDR3 region has the DNA TGTGCCAGCAGTTACAGACTAGCGGGAGTCGAGCAGTTCTTC. This encodes CASSYRLAGVEQFF.

This clonotype came up many times. The rearrangement uses TRBV28 and TRBJ2-7; D call uncertain. In germline, CDR1 is MDHEN, CDR2 SYDVKM. CDR3 length: 14 residues. Deletions cut 7 bases from V and 3 bases from J, with 16 bases between. The CDR3: CASKKERGIYEQYF. The CDR3, as DNA: TGTGCCAGCAAAAAGGAAAGAGGCATCTACGAGCAGTACTTC.

This clonotype occurred a few times. The chain joins TRBV5-1 to TRBJ2-3; the D gene is possibly TRBD1 (5 bases). V was clipped by 7 bases and J by 3 bases, with 12 bases between them. Germline CDR1 SGHRS, CDR2 YFSETQ. The CDR3 is 13 amino acids. CDR3 sequence: CASYKGRTDTQYF. The CDR3 bases are TGCGCCAGCTACAAGGGGCGTACAGATACGCAGTATTTT.

This clonotype has just a few counts. The V gene is TRBV27, the J gene TRBJ2-7, with 8 bases that match TRBD2. The CDR3 consists of 13 residues. V shed 10 bases, J shed 3 bases, and the junction held 8 bases outside the gene matches. Germline V gene data show CDR1 as MNHEY and CDR2 as SMNVEV (reference sequence). The CDR3 is CATSAGENYEQYF. CDR3 nucleotide sequence: TGTGCCACCTCAGCGGGAGAGAACTACGAGCAGTACTTC.

This chain uses TRBV12-5 with TRBJ1-1; D is ambiguous. V was clipped by 2 bases and J by 5 bases, with 12 bases between them. This CDR3 contains 14 residues. Germline CDR1 reads LGHNT; CDR2 reads FRNRAP. The CDR3 DNA reads as TGTGCTAGTGGTTTGCCCCGAGGGATTACTGAAGCTTTCTTT. This encodes CASGLPRGITEAFF.

This clonotype showed up many times. The chain has TRBV30 and TRBJ1-1; tentative D call: TRBD1 (5 bases). Trimming removed 2 bases at V and 4 bases at J, with 14 bases between. CDR3 length: 14 residues. Germline V gene lookup returns CDR1 GTSNPN and CDR2 SVGIG (reference sequence). CDR3 DNA: TGTGCCTGGAGTTTGTCAGGGTCCTCCACTGAAGCTTTCTTT. Protein product: CAWSLSGSSTEAFF.